The text below deals with one T cell receptor (beta chain). Its cognate antigen is unknown. Germline assignment: CDR1 SGHDN and CDR2 FVKESK. This CDR3 contains 14 residues. The germline V and J ends were trimmed by 2 bases and 6 bases, with 12 bases remaining between them. These data come from a study of lymphopenia after photon versus proton radiotherapy. Study-wide findings and caveats: In patients who died, overall survival fell as post-nadir TCR diversity dropped more. Better survival with proton therapy was suggested as possible, not demonstrated. Under photons, naive T cells and diversity fell while effector/memory populations rose. Post-nadir diversity loss with photons came from oligoclonal expansion, particularly CD8+ Temra cells.

Clones were sequenced by immunoSEQ multiplex PCR, and TCRdb holds only the in-frame ones, with some missing. This table holds tens of thousands of clones, around four fifths found once. The sequence came from a man aged 55-75 years with pancreatic cancer. Source: peripheral blood, taken from a patient treated with proton-based radiotherapy. The genes are TRBV14 and TRBJ2-3; D call uncertain. The CDR3 region is CASSQFFGGDTQYF. The CDR3, as DNA: TGTGCCAGCAGCCAATTTTTTGGTGGGGATACGCAGTATTTT.